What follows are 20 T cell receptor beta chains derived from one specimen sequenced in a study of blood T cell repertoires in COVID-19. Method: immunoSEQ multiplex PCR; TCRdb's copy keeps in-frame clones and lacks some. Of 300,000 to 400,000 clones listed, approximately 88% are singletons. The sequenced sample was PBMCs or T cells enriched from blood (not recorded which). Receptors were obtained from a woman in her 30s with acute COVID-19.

CDR3 protein: CASSVEVEFLSGSPLHF. Here the CDR3 DNA reads TGTGCCAGCAGCGTTGAGGTGGAGTTTCTCAGTGGTTCACCCCTCCACTTT. V and J are TRBV9 and TRBJ1-6; D uncertain. V dropped 2 bases and J dropped 9 bases, with 21 bases sitting between them. Germline CDR1 is SGDLS and CDR2 is YYNGEE. The length of the CDR3 is 17 residues. The variable domain in full, completed from reference TRBV9 and TRBJ1-6, reads DSGVTQTPKHLITATGQRVTLRCSPRSGDLSVYWYQQSLDQGLQFLIQYYNGEERAKGNILERFSAQQFPDLHSELNLSSLELGDSALYFCASSVEVEFLSGSPLHFGNGTRLTVT.

The CDR3 bases are TGTGCCAGCAGCTTAGCGACAGGTCCATTGGGCTATGGCTACACCTTC. Encoded protein: CASSLATGPLGYGYTF. The rearrangement links TRBV7-6 to TRBJ1-2; D may be TRBD1 (6 bases). This CDR3 is built from 16 residues. CDR1 is SGHVS, CDR2 FNYEAQ, per germline. Between the trimmed V and J ends, which lost 0 bases and 4 bases, there was a span of 15 bases. Based on the CDR3 plus reference TRBV7-6 and TRBJ1-2, the full variable domain is GAGVSQSPRYKVTKRGQDVALRCDPISGHVSLYWYRQALGQGPEFLTYFNYEAQQDKSGLPNDRFSAERPEGSISTLTIQRTEQRDSAMYRCASSLATGPLGYGYTFGSGTRLTVV.

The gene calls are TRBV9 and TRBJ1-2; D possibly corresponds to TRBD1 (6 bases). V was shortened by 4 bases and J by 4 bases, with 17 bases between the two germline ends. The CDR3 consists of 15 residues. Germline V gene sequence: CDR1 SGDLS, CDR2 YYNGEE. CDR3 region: CASSLGGQGGYGYTF. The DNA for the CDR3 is TGTGCCAGCAGCCTAGGGGGGCAGGGCGGCTATGGCTACACCTTC.

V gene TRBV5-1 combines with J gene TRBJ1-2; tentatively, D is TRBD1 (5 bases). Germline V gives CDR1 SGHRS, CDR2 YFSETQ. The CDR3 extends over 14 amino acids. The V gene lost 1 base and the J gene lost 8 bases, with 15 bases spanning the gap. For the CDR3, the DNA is TGCGCCAGCAGCTTGTTGTCAGGGAGGAACGGCTACACCTTC. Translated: CASSLLSGRNGYTF.

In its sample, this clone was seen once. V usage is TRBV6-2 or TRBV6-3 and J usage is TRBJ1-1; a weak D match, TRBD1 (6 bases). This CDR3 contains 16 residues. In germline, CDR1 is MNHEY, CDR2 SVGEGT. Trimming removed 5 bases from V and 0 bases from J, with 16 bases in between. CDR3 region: CASSPLGAALNTEAFF. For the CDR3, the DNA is TGTGCCAGCAGTCCATTGGGGGCCGCGTTGAACACTGAAGCTTTCTTT.

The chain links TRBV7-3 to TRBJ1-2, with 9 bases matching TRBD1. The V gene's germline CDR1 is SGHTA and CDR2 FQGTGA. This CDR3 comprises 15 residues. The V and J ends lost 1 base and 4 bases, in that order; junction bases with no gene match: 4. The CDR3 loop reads CASSLSGTGPYGYTF. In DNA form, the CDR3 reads TGTGCCAGCAGCTTAAGTGGGACAGGGCCCTATGGCTACACCTTC.

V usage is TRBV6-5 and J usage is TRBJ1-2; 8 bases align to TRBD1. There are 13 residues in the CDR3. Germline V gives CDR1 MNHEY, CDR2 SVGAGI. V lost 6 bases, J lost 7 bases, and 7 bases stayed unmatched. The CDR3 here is CASRGGQGSGYTF. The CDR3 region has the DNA TGTGCCAGCAGGGGCGGACAGGGTTCTGGCTACACCTTC.

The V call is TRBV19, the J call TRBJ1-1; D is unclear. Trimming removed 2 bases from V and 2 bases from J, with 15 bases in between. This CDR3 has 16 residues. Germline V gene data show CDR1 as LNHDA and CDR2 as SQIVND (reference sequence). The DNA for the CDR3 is TGTGCCAGTAGTATAATGGCTCGAGCGGTCAACACTGAAGCTTTCTTT. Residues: CASSIMARAVNTEAFF.

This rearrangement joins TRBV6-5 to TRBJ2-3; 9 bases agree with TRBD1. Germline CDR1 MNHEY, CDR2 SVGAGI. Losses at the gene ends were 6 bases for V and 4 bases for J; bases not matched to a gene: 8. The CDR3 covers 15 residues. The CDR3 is CASRITGGLADTQYF. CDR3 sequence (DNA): TGTGCCAGCAGAATCACAGGGGGCCTCGCAGATACGCAGTATTTT.

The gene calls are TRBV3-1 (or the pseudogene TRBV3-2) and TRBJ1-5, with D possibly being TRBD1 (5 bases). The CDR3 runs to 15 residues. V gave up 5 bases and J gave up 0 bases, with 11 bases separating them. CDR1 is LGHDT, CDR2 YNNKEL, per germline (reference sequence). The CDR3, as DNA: TGTGCCAGCAGCAACCCTCAGGGTAGCAATCAGCCCCAGCATTTT. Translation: CASSNPQGSNQPQHF.

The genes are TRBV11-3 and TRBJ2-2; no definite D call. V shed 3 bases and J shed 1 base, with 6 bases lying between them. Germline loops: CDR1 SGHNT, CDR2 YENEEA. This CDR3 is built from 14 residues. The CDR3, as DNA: TGTGCCAGCAGCTTCACTCAGAACACCGGGGAGCTGTTTTTT. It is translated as CASSFTQNTGELFF.

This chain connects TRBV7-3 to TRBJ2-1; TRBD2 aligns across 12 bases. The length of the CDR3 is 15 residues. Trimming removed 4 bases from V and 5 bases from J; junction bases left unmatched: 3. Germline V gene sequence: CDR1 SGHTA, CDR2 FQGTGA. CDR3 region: CASSSTSGGNNEQFF. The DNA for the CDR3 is TGTGCCAGCAGCTCTACTAGCGGGGGGAACAATGAGCAGTTCTTC.

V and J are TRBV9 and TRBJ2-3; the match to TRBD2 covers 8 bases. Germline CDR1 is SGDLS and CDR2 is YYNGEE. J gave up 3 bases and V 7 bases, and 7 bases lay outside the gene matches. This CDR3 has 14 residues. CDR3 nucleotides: TGTGCCAGCGCGGCGGTAGCGGGGACAGATACGCAGTATTTT. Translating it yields CASAAVAGTDTQYF.

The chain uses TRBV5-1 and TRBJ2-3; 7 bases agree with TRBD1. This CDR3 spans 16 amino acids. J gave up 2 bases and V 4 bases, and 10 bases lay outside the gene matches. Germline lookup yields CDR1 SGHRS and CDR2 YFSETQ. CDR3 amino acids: CASSQTGARNTDTQYF. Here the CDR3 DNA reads TGCGCCAGCAGCCAAACAGGGGCACGGAACACAGATACGCAGTATTTT.

The CDR3 DNA follows: TGTGCCAGCCGGTCGGTTAGCAATTCACCCCTCCACTTT. This sequence encodes CASRSVSNSPLHF. The chain recombines TRBV6-5 with TRBJ1-6; D not certain. Trimming shortened V by 8 bases and J by 7 bases, and 12 bases separated the two germline ends. The CDR3 has 13 amino acids. Germline values: CDR1 MNHEY, CDR2 SVGAGI.

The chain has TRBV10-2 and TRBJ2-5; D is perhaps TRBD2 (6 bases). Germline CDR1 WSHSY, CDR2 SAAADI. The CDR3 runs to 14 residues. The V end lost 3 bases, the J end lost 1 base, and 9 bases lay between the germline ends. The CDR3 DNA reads TGCGCCAGCAGTGACCTAGCGATCCAAGAGACCCAGTACTTC. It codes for CASSDLAIQETQYF.

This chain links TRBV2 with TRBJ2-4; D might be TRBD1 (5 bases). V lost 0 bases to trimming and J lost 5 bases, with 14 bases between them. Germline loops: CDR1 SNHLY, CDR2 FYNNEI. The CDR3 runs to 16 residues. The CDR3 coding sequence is TGTGCCAGCAGTGAAGCGCTGGGAAGGGGCCAAAACATTCAGTACTTC. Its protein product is CASSEALGRGQNIQYF. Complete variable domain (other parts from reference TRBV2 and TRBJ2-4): EPEVTQTPSHQVTQMGQEVILRCVPISNHLYFYWYRQILGQKVEFLVSFYNNEISEKSEIFDDQFSVERPDGSNFTLKIRSTKLEDSAMYFCASSEALGRGQNIQYFGAGTRLSVL.

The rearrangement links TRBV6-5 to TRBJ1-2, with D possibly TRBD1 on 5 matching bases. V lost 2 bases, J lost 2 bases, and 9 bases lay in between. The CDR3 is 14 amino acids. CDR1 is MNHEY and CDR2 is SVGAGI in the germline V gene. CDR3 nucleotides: TGTGCCAGCAGTTACCTCACAGGCAACTATGGCTACACCTTC. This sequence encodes CASSYLTGNYGYTF.

DNA for the CDR3: TGTGCCACCAGTGATACCCGGGGGTCCAAAGACGATGAGCAGTTCTTC. Translation gives CATSDTRGSKDDEQFF. The chain uses TRBV24-1 and TRBJ2-1; possibly TRBD2 for D (6 bases). This CDR3 region has 16 residues. Trimming pared 3 bases from V and 8 bases from J, leaving 19 bases between. Germline V CDR1 and CDR2: KGHDR, SFDVKD.

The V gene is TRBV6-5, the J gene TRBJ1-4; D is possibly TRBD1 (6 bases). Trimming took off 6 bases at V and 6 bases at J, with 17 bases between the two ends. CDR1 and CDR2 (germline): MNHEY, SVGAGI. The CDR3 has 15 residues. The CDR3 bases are TGTGCCAGCAGCCTACAGGGAAAAAGTGATGAAAAACTGTTTTTT. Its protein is CASSLQGKSDEKLFF.